This TCR beta chain was identified in a study of T cell responses to AZD1222 COVID-19 vaccine. The overall study: The analysis combined second doses at about 4 or about 12 weeks.

As concerns this clone: The antigen remains undetermined.

Regarding the study as a whole: Of the AZD1222 recipients, only 5 to 7 were seropositive at baseline. Vaccine-related CD4 TCRs covered spike, predominating at 160-218 and 743-854. Clonal diversity may have been underestimated, and the donors were mostly white British, with more females than males.

Method: immunoSEQ multiplex PCR; TCRdb's copy keeps in-frame clones and lacks some. The sample contains some 150,000 clones, just over 85% of which appear only once. Germline assignment: CDR1 SGHTA and CDR2 FQGNSA. The CDR3 has 15 residues. The germline V and J ends were trimmed by 4 bases and 4 bases, with 16 bases remaining between them. The material sequenced was peripheral blood, taken on day 0 of AZD1222 vaccination. V usage is TRBV7-2 and J usage is TRBJ1-2; D is undetermined. The clonotype comes from an adult in good health. The CDR3 reads CASSSNDPRSYGYTF. For the CDR3, the DNA is TGTGCCAGCAGCTCGAACGACCCGCGGAGCTATGGCTACACCTTC.